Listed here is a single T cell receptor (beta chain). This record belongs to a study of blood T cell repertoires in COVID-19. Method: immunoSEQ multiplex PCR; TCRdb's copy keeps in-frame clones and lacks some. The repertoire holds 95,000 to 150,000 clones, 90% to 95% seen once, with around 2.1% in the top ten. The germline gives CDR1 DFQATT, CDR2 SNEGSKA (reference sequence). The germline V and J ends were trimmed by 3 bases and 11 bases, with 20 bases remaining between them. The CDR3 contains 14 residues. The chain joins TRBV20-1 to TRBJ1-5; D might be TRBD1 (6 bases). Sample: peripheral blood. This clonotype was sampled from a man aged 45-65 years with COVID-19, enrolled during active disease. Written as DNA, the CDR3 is TGCAGTGCTAGTTACCGGACAGAGGTTCGGGCCCAGCATTTT. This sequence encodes CSASYRTEVRAQHF.